The clone carrying this T cell receptor beta chain appeared once. This sample is drawn from a study of blood T cells in healthy people across ages. For the study at large: About one barcoded beta molecule was captured per two T cells (by template switching).

The second PCR ran roughly 7 to 12 cycles with a sample-barcoded 5' primer and J-beta primers. Each cDNA molecule was tagged by a template-switch adaptor with 12 random nucleotides. TCRdb analysed the 5' RACE reads with MiXCR anew, one entry per CDR3 protein. The profile shows 750,000 to 950,000 distinct CDR3 sequences, approximately 24% of them singletons. From germline, CDR1 is MNHEY and CDR2 SVGAGI. Trimming cost V 5 bases and J 7 bases; bases outside gene matches: 5. The CDR3 sequence is 13 residues long. This same sample was also taken into another study, of T cells of mothers and their children.

This receptor was identified in a boy younger than 18 in good health. Sequenced: blood. J is TRBJ2-7 and V is TRBV6-5; 10 positions match TRBD1. The CDR3 DNA is TGTGCCAGCAGTACGGGACAGGGGAAAGAGCAGTACTTC. It encodes CASSTGQGKEQYF.